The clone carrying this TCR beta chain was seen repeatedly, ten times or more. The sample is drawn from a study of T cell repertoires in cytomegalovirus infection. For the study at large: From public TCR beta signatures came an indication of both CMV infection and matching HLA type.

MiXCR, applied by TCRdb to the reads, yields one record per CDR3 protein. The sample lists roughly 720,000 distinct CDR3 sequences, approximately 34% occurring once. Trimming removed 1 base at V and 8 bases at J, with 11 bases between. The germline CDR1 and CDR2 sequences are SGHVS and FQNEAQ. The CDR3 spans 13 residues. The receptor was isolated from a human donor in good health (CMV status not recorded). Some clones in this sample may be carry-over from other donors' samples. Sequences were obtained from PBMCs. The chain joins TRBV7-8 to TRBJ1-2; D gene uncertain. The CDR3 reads CASSLVGARGYTF. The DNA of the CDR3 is TGTGCCAGCAGCTTAGTGGGAGCCAGAGGCTACACCTTC.